This T cell receptor (beta chain) was documented in a study of T-cell memory formation after mild COVID-19. This clonotype was counted at least ten times. TCRdb used MiXCR to reprocess the 5' RACE reads, holding one entry per CDR3 protein. The sample has around 35,000 distinct CDR3 sequences, 7% to 9.5% seen once. Per germline, CDR1 SEHNR and CDR2 FQNEAQ (reference sequence). This CDR3 is 14 amino acids long. V was clipped by 5 bases and J by 14 bases, with 24 bases between them. V and J are TRBV7-9 and TRBJ1-1; D is ambiguous. Sequencing was done on a sample of PBMCs or a T cell subset sorted from them (not recorded which). This clonotype was obtained from a man younger than 35 who had mild COVID-19 (a few samples of this study predate the infection). Cell type and time point are not known. CDR3 amino acids: CASSLADATYRPFF. The CDR3 nucleotides read TGTGCCAGCAGCCTTGCCGACGCGACCTACCGGCCCTTCTTT. The full variable domain, with the rest looked up from reference TRBV7-9 and TRBJ1-1, is DTGVSQNPRHKITKRGQNVTFRCDPISEHNRLYWYRQTLGQGPEFLTYFQNEAQLEKSRLLSDRFSAERPKGSFSTLEIQRTEQGDSAMYLCASSLADATYRPFFGQGTRLTVV.